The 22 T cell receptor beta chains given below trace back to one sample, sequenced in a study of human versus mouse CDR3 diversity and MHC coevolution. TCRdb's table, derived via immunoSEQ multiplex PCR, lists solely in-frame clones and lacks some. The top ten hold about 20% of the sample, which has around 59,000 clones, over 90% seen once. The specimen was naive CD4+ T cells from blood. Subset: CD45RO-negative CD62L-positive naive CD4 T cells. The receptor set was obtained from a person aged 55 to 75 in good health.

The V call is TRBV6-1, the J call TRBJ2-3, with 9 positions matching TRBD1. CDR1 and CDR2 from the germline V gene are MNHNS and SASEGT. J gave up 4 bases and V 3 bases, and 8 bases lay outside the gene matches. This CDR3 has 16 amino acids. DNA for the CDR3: TGTGCCAGCAGTGAGGGGCCCGGGACAGGGCCAGATACGCAGTATTTT. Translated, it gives CASSEGPGTGPDTQYF.

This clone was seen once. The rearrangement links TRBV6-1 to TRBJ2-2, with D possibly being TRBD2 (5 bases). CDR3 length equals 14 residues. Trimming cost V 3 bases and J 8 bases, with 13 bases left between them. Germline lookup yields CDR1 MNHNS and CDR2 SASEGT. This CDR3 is CASSEVRTEGELFF. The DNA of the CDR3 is TGTGCCAGCAGTGAGGTCCGGACTGAGGGGGAGCTGTTTTTT.

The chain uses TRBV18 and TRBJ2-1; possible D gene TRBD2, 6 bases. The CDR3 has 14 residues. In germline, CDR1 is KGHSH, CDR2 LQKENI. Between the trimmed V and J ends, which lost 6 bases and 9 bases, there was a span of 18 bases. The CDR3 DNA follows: TGTGCCAGCTCGGAGGGACTTTCCCCCAGTGAGCAGTTCTTC. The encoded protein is CASSEGLSPSEQFF.

The CDR3 here is CASSFAGTSGYEQFF. The CDR3 nucleotides read TGTGCCAGCAGCTTCGCGGGGACTAGCGGGTATGAGCAGTTCTTC. The J gene is TRBJ2-1, the V gene TRBV7-2; 12 bases agree with TRBD2. V dropped 3 bases and J dropped 8; count of bases not matched to a gene: 5. Germline loops: CDR1 SGHTA, CDR2 FQGNSA. CDR3 length: 15 residues.

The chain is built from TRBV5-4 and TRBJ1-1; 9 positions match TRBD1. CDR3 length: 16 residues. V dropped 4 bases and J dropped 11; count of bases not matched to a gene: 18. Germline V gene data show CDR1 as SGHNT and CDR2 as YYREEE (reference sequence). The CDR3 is CASSLGTGIPPDQAFF. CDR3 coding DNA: TGTGCCAGCAGCCTTGGGACAGGGATCCCCCCTGATCAGGCTTTCTTT.

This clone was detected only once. The CDR3 loop reads CASRVVTANTGELFF. For the CDR3, the DNA is TGTGCCAGCAGGGTAGTAACGGCGAACACCGGGGAGCTGTTTTTT. The chain is built from TRBV2 and TRBJ2-2; the D is unclear. Germline values: CDR1 SNHLY, CDR2 FYNNEI. V was shortened by 6 bases and J by 0 bases, with 11 bases between the two germline ends. This CDR3 comprises 15 residues.

The CDR3 DNA reads TGCGCCAGCAGCCCGTCCGTAGCGGGAGTATACGAGCAGTACTTC. It encodes CASSPSVAGVYEQYF. The V gene is TRBV4-1, the J gene TRBJ2-7, with 9 bases that match TRBD2. V shed 4 bases, J shed 4 bases, and the junction held 8 bases outside the gene matches. This CDR3 spans 15 amino acids. Germline CDR1 and CDR2: MGHRA and YSYEKL.

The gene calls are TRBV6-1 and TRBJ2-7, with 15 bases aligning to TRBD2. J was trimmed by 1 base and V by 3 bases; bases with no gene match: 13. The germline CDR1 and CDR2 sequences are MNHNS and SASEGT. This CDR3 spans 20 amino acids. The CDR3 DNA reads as TGTGCCAGCAGTGACGGGACTAGCGGGAGGATGGACTTAGGTTCCTACGAGCAGTACTTC. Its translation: CASSDGTSGRMDLGSYEQYF.

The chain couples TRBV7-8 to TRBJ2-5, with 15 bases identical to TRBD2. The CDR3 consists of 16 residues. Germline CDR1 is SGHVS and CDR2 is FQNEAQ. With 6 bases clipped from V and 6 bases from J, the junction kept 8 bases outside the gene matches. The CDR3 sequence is CASRFRGTSGRQTQYF. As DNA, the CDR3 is TGTGCCAGCAGATTTAGAGGGACTAGCGGGAGGCAGACCCAGTACTTC.

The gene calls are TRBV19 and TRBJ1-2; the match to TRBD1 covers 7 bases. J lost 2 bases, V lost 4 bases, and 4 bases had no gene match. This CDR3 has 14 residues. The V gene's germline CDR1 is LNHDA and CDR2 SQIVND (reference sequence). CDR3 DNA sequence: TGTGCCAGTAGTACCGGGACAGCCAACTATGGCTACACCTTC. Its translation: CASSTGTANYGYTF.

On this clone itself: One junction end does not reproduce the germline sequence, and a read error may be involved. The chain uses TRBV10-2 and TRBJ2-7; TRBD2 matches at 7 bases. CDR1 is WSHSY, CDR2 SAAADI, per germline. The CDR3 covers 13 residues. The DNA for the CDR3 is TGCGCCAGCAGTGAGCTGGGAGGGACGAACATCCACTTC. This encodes CASSELGGTNIHF.

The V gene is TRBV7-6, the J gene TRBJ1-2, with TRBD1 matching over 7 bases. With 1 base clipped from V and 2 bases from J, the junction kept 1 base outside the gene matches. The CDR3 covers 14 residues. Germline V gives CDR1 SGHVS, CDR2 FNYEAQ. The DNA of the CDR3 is TGTGCCAGCAGCTTAGAACAGGGGAACTATGGCTACACCTTC. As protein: CASSLEQGNYGYTF.

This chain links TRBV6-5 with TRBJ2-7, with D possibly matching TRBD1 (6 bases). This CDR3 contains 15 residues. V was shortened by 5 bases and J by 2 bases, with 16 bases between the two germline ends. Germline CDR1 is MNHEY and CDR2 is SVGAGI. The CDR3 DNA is TGTGCCAGCAGTCCAGCCGACAGGCCCCCCTACGAGCAGTACTTC. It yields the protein CASSPADRPPYEQYF.

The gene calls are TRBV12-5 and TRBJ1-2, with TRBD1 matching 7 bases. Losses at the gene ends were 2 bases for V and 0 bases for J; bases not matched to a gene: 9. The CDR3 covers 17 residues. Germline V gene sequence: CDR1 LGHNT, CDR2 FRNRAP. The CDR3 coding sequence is TGTGCTAGTGGTTTGTCCTACGGGACAGAAGCTAACTATGGCTACACCTTC. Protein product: CASGLSYGTEANYGYTF.

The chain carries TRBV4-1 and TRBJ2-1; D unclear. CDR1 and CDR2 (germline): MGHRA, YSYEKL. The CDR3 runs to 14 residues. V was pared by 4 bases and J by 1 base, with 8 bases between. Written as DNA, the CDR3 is TGCGCCAGCAGCCCCCCTAGATCCTACAATGAGCAGTTCTTC. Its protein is CASSPPRSYNEQFF.

This chain's CDR3 is CASSIQTSGSYEQYF. The CDR3 nucleotides read TGTGCCAGTAGTATACAGACTAGCGGATCCTACGAGCAGTACTTC. This sequence joins TRBV19 and TRBJ2-7; 9 bases are shared with TRBD2. The V and J ends lost 2 bases and 1 base, in that order; junction bases with no gene match: 3. Germline CDR1 LNHDA, CDR2 SQIVND (reference sequence). The CDR3 is 15 residues long. Combining the CDR3 with reference TRBV19 and TRBJ2-7 gives the whole variable domain DGGITQSPKYLFRKEGQNVTLSCEQNLNHDAMYWYRQDPGQGLRLIYYSQIVNDFQKGDIAEGYSVSREKKESFPLTVTSAQKNPTAFYLCASSIQTSGSYEQYFGPGTRLTVT.

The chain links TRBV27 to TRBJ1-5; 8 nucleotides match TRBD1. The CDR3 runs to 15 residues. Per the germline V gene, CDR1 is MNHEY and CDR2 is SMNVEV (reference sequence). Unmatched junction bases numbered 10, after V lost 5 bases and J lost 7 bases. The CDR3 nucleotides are TGTGCCAGCAGTCTACAGGGGGTACGGGGACAGCCCCAGCATTTT. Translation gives CASSLQGVRGQPQHF.

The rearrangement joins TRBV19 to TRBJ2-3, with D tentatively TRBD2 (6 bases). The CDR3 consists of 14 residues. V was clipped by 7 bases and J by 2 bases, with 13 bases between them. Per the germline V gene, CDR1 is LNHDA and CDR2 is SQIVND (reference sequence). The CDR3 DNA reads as TGTGCCAGTAACGCCCTAGCGAACACAGATACGCAGTATTTT. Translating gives CASNALANTDTQYF.

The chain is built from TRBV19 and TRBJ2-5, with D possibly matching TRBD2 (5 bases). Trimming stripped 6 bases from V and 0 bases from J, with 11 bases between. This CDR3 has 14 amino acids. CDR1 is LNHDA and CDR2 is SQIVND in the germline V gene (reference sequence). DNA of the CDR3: TGTGCCAGTAGCTGGTCGGGGTACCAAGAGACCCAGTACTTC. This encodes CASSWSGYQETQYF.

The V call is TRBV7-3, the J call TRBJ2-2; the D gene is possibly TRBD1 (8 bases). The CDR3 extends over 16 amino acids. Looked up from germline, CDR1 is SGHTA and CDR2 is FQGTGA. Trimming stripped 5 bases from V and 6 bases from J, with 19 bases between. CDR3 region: CASSAGGQGAAGELFF. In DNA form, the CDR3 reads TGTGCCAGCAGCGCCGGGGGGCAGGGGGCTGCCGGGGAGCTGTTTTTT.

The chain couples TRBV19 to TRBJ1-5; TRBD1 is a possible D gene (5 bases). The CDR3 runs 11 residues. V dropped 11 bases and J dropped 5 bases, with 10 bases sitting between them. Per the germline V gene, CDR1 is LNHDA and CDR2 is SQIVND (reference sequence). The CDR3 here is CASGVDQPQHF. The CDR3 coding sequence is TGTGCCTCGGGGGTCGATCAGCCCCAGCATTTT.

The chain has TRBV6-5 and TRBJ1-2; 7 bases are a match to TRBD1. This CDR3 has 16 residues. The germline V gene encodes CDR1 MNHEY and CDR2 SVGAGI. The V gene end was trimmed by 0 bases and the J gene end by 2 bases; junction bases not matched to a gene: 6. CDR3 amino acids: CASSYSRTGGNYGYTF. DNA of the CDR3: TGTGCCAGCAGTTACTCGAGGACAGGCGGAAACTATGGCTACACCTTC.